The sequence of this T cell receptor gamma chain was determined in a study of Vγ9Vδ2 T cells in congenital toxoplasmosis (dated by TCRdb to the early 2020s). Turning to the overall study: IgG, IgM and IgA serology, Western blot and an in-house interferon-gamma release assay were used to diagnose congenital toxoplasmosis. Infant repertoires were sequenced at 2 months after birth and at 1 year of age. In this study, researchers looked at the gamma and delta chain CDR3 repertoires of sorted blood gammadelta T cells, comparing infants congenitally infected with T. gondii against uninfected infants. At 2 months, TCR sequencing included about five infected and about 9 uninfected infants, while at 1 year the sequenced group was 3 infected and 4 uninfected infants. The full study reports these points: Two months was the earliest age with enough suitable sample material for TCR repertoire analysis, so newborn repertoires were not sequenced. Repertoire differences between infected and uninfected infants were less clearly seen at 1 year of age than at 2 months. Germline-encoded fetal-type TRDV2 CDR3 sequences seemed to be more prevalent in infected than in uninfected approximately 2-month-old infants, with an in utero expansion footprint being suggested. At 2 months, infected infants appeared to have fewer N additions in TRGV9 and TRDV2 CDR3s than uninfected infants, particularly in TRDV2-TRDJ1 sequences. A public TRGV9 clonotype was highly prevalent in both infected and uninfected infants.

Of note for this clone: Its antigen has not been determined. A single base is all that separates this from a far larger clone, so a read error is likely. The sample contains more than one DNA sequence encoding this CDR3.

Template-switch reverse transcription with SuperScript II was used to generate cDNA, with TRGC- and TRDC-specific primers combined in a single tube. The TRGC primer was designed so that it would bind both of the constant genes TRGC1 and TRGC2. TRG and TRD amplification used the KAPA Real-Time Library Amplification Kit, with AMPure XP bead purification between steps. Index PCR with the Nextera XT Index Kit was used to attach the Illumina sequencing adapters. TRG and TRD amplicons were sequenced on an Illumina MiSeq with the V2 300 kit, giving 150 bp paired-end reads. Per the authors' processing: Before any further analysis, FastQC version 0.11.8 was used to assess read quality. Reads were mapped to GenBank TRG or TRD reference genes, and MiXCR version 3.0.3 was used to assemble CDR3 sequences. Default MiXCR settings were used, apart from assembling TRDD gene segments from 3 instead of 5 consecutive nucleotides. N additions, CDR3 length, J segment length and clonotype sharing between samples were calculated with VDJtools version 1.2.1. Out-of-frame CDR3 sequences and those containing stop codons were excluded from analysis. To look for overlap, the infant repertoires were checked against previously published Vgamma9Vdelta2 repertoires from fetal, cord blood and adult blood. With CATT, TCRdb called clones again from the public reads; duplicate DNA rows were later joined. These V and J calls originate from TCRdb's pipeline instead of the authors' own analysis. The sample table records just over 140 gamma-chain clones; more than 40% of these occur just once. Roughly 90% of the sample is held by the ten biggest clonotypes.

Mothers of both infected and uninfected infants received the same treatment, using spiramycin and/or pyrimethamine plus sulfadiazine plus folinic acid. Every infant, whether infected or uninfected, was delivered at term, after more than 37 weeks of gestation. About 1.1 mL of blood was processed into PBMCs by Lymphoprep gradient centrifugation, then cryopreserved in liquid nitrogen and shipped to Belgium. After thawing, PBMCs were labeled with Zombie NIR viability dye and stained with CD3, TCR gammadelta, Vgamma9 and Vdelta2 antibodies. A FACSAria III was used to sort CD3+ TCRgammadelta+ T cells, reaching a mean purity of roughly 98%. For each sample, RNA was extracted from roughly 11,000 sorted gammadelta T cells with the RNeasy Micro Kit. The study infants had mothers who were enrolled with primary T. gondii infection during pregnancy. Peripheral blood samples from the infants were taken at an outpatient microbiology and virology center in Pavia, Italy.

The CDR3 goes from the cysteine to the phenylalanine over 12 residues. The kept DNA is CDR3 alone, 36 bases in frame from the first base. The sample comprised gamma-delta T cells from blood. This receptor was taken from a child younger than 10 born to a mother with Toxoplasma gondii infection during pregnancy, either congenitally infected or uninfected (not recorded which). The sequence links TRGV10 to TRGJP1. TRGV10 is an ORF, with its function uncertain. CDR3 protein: CAAWTTGWFKIF. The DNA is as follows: TGTGCTGCGTGGACCACTGGTTGGTTCAAAATATTT.